These 8 T cell receptor beta chains came from one sample sequenced in a study of T-cell reconstitution after alpha-beta-depleted transplantation in children. Unique molecular identifiers were used in preparing the TCRbeta library. Each CDR3 protein is one row after TCRdb ran MiXCR on the PCR reads. The sample lists a few hundred thousand distinct CDR3 sequences, 27% occurring once. This specimen consisted of PBMCs, obtained before TCRalphabeta/CD19-depleted stem cell transplant. These receptors were obtained from a boy under two years old with Wiskott-Aldrich syndrome, due to receive a stem cell transplant.

The table lists this clonotype with a few counts. The chain links TRBV7-9 to TRBJ1-2; 11 bases match TRBD1. Unmatched junction bases numbered 7, after V lost 2 bases and J lost 8 bases. CDR3 length equals 15 residues. Germline V CDR1 and CDR2: SEHNR, FQNEAQ (reference sequence). This CDR3 reads CASSLTGTGGLGYTF. The CDR3 nucleotides read TGTGCCAGCAGCTTAACCGGGACAGGGGGTTTGGGCTACACCTTC.

This chain's CDR3 is CASSPGQGKYEQYF. CDR3 DNA: TGCGCCAGCAGCCCAGGACAGGGGAAGTACGAGCAGTACTTC. The chain has TRBV5-1 and TRBJ2-7; 9 bases match TRBD1. J gave up 4 bases and V 4 bases, and 6 bases lay outside the gene matches. Germline CDR1 reads SGHRS; CDR2 reads YFSETQ. The CDR3 is 14 residues long.

This chain joins TRBV27 and TRBJ2-1; 9 nucleotides agree with TRBD1. The CDR3 consists of 14 residues. Losses at the gene ends were 5 bases for V and 7 bases for J; bases not matched to a gene: 6. CDR1 and CDR2 (germline): MNHEY, SMNVEV (reference sequence). CDR3 amino acids: CASSVRTGVNEQFF. DNA of the CDR3: TGTGCCAGCAGTGTCCGGACAGGGGTAAATGAGCAGTTCTTC.

This clonotype has a handful of counts. This rearrangement joins TRBV5-1 to TRBJ2-7; D remains unclear. The CDR3 is 15 amino acids. The V end lost 0 bases, the J end lost 3 bases, and 13 bases lay between the germline ends. Germline values: CDR1 SGHRS, CDR2 YFSETQ. CDR3 in amino acids: CASSLEPQSNYEQYF. The CDR3 DNA reads TGCGCCAGCAGCTTGGAGCCACAGAGTAACTACGAGCAGTACTTC.

This clonotype was observed a few times. V gene TRBV12-3 or TRBV12-4 combines with J gene TRBJ1-4; D remains unclear. The length of the CDR3 is 12 residues. Trimming removed 8 bases from V and 7 bases from J, with 11 bases in between. The CDR3 DNA sequence: TGTGCCAGCCGCGCGAACTTTGAAAAACTGTTTTTT. As protein: CASRANFEKLFF.

This clonotype has more than one count but fewer than ten. This rearrangement joins TRBV10-3 to TRBJ1-6; D gene uncertain. Trimming took off 4 bases at V and 7 bases at J, with 11 bases between the two ends. The CDR3 contains 14 residues. Germline V gene sequence: CDR1 ENHRY, CDR2 SYGVKD. CDR3 sequence (DNA): TGTGCCATCAGTGTTGGGCAGCTCAATTCACCCCTCCACTTT. Its protein product is CAISVGQLNSPLHF.

This clonotype was seen more than once but under ten times. V and J are TRBV12-3 or TRBV12-4 and TRBJ2-1; D is perhaps TRBD2 (6 bases). The CDR3 extends over 16 amino acids. The ends were cut back, 1 base at V and 5 bases at J, with 15 bases in the middle. Here the CDR3 reads CASSLDPAGPDNEQFF. For the CDR3, the DNA is TGTGCCAGCAGTTTAGATCCTGCGGGGCCAGACAATGAGCAGTTCTTC.

The table lists this clonotype with a few counts. The chain uses TRBV20-1 and TRBJ2-7, with D tentatively TRBD2 (7 bases). Germline CDR1 is DFQATT and CDR2 is SNEGSKA (reference sequence). V was trimmed by 5 bases and J by 0 bases, leaving 20 bases between them. The CDR3 covers 16 residues. The CDR3 DNA reads TGCAGTGCTTCTAACTCGGGGGGCAGGCGCTCCTACGAGCAGTACTTC. It yields the protein CSASNSGGRRSYEQYF.